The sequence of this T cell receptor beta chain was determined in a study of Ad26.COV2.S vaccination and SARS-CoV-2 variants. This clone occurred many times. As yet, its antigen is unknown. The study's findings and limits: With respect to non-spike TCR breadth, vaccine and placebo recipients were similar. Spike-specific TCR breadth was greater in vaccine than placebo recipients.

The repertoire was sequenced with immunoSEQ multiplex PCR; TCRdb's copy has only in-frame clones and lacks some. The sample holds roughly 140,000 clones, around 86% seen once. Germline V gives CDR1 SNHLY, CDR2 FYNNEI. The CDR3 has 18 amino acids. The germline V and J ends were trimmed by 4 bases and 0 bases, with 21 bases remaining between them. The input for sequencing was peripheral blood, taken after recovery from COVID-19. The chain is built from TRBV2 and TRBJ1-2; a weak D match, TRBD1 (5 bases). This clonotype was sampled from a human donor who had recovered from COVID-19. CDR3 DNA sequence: TGTGCCAGCAGTGGAATTGCTTTGACCAGGGAGGCTAACTATGGCTACACCTTC. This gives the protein CASSGIALTREANYGYTF.